This T cell receptor beta chain was profiled in a study of cytotoxic CD8 clonotypes in ibrutinib-treated CLL. Looking at the study overall: Samples had a mean of around 280,000 productive templates and tens of thousands of productive rearrangements.

The targeted sequencing depth was 1 in 200,000 to 1 in 1 million T cells. TCRdb's copy holds only in-frame clones and misses some; the assay was immunoSEQ multiplex PCR. The sample lists roughly 20,000 clones, approximately 74% occurring once. Material: PBMCs, obtained before ibrutinib treatment. The sequence was obtained from a human donor with chronic lymphocytic leukemia.

The CDR3 loop is CASQGGPNYGYTF. The CDR3 nucleotides read TGTGCCAGTCAGGGGGGGCCTAACTATGGCTACACCTTC. The chain uses TRBV19 and TRBJ1-2, with 7 positions matching TRBD1. The CDR3 totals 13 residues. Unmatched junction bases numbered 3, after V lost 8 bases and J lost 0 bases. Per the germline V gene, CDR1 is LNHDA and CDR2 is SQIVND (reference sequence). The full variable domain, with the rest looked up from reference TRBV19 and TRBJ1-2, is DGGITQSPKYLFRKEGQNVTLSCEQNLNHDAMYWYRQDPGQGLRLIYYSQIVNDFQKGDIAEGYSVSREKKESFPLTVTSAQKNPTAFYLCASQGGPNYGYTFGSGTRLTVV.